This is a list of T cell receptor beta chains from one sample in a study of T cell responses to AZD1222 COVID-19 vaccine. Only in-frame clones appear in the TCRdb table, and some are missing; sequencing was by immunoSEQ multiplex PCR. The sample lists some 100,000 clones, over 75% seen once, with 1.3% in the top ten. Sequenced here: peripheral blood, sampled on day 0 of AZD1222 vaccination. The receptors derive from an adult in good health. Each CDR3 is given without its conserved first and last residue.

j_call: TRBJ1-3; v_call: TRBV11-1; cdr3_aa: ASSPRTGPGNTIY
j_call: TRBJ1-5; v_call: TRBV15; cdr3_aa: ATSRKGTGNQPQH
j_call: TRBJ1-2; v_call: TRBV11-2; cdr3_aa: ASSLDSLNYGYT
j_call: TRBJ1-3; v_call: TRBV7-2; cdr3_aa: ASSWSTGGSGNTIY
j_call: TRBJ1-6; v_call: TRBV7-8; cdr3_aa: ASSPELGLPLSPLH
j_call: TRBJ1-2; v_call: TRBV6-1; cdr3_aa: ASSDADRGWGYT
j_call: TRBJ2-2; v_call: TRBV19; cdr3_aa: AARDVDTTGELF
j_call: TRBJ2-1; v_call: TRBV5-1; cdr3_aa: ASSLGQYPYNEQF
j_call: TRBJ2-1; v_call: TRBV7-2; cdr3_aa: ASSPNGLTYNEQF
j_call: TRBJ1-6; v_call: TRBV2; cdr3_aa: ASSGTADNSPLH
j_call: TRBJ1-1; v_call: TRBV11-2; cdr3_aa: ASSRQGYAEAF
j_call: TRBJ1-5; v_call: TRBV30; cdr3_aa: AWSVSGPLFNQPQH
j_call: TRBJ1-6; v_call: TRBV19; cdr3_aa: ASSTTWDLNSPLH
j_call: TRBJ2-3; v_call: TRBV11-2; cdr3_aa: ASSLSGGGDTQY
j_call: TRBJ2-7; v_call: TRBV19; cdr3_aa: ASSIESGYVTYEQY
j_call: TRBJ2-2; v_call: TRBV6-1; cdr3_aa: ASSEALWTVVAGELF
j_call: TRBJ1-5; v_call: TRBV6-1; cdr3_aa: ASSEIRDTVGQPQH
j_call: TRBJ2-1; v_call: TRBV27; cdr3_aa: ASSFAAGGRQF
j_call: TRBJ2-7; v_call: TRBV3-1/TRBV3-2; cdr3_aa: ASSQPTSGPYEQY
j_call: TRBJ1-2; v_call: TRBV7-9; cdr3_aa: ASSLGPLRTGRGGYT
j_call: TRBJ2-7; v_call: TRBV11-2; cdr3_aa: ASSFGSGGEQY
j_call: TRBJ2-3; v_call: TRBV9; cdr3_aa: ASSVVTTDTQY
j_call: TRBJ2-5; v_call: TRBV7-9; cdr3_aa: ASSLRLEGTQY
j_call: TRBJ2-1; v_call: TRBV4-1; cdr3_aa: ASSQVDMGLAGDNEQF
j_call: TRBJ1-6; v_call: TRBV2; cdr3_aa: ASSETGREDSPLH
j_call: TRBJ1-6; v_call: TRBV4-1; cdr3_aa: ASTQTLYNSPLH
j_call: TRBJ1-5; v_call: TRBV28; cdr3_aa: ASTFQGGYQPQH
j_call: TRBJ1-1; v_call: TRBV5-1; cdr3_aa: ASSWGTGRRTEAF
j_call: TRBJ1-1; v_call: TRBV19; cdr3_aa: ASSMWGRGNTEAF
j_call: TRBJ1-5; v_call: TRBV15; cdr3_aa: ATSSATGGVEPQH
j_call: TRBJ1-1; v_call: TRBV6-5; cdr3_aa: ASSRGTGDGTEAF
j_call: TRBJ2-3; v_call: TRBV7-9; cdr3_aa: ASSLIFHTDTQY
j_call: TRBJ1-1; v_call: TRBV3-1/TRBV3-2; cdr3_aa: ASSLTGDTEAF
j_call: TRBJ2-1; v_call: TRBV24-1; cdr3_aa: ATSDLAENNEQF
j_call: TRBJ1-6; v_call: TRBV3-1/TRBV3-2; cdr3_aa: ASSQNPRTELH
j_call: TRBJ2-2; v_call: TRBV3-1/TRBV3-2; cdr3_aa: ASAQGAGTGELF
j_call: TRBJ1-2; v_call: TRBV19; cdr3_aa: ASSIGVADYGYT
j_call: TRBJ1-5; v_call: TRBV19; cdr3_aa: ASSSAGGVWQPQH
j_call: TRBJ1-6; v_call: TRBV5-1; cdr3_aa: ASSRDRGLVNSPLH
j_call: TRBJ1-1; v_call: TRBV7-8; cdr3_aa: ASSFQGSNTEAF
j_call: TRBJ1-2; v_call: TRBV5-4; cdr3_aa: ASSLRRPDNYGYT
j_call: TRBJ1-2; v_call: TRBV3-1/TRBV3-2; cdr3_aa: ASSQAGTGLTYGYT
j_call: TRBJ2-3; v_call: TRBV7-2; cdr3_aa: ASSLGLAGGEWDTQY
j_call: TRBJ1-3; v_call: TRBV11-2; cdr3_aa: ASSAGQGSGNTIY
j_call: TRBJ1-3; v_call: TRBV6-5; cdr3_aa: ASTLGARGGNTIY
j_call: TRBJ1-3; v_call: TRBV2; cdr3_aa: ASSNLPQQLDGNTIY
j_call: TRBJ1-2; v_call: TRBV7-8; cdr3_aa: ASSLVGGNYGYT
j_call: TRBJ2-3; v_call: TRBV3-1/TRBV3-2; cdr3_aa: ASSPGQGAKGTQY
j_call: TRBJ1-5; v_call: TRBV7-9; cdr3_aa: ASTKSDQPQH